The 29 T cell receptor beta chains below were found in one sample sequenced in a study of graft-versus-host responses after intestinal transplantation. No antigens are known for them. Method: immunoSEQ multiplex PCR; TCRdb's copy keeps in-frame clones and lacks some. The sample lists some 87,000 clones, approximately 95% occurring once. The starting material was unstimulated CD8+ T cells sorted from spleen or lymph node cells, obtained before transplant. These receptors originate from a human donor who was the organ donor for an intestinal transplant.

This clone was seen a single time. The rearrangement links TRBV15 to TRBJ2-3; TRBD2 might be the D (5 bases). Trimming removed 0 bases from V and 4 bases from J, with 17 bases in between. This CDR3 has 17 residues. The germline V gene encodes CDR1 LNHNV and CDR2 YYDKDF (reference sequence). The CDR3 DNA follows: TGTGCCACCAGCAGAGATGCACGGATGTGGACTTCAGATACGCAGTATTTT. This gives the protein CATSRDARMWTSDTQYF. Complete variable domain (other parts from reference TRBV15 and TRBJ2-3): DAMVIQNPRYQVTQFGKPVTLSCSQTLNHNVMYWYQQKSSQAPKLLFHYYDKDFNNEADTPDNFQSRRPNTSFCFLDIRSPGLGDTAMYLCATSRDARMWTSDTQYFGPGTRLTVL.

CDR3 region: CASSLGGFVLEQYF. CDR3 sequence (DNA): TGTGCCAGCAGCTTAGGTGGCTTCGTCCTCGAGCAGTACTTC. V and J are TRBV11-2 and TRBJ2-7, with no clear D. V was cut by 1 base and J by 6 bases, with 13 bases left in between. CDR3 length: 14 residues. Germline V CDR1 and CDR2: SGHAT, FQNNGV.

The CDR3 sequence: CASSHSNSLGELFF. As DNA, the CDR3 is TGCGCCAGCAGCCACTCTAATTCGCTCGGGGAGCTGTTTTTT. The V and J genes are TRBV4-3 and TRBJ2-2; D is unclear. The CDR3 sequence is 14 residues long. Germline CDR1 reads LGHNA; CDR2 reads YSLEER. The ends were cut back, 3 bases at V and 7 bases at J, with 12 bases in the middle.

This sequence joins TRBV10-3 and TRBJ2-7; TRBD1 matches at 10 bases. With V trimmed by 6 bases and J by 1 base, 3 bases remained unmatched. CDR1 ENHRY and CDR2 SYGVKD come from the germline V gene. CDR3 length: 14 residues. CDR3 in DNA: TGTGCCATCAGGGGACAGGGGTTTTCCTACGAGCAGTACTTC. The encoded protein is CAIRGQGFSYEQYF.

This chain connects TRBV19 to TRBJ2-2; TRBD1 aligns across 7 bases. V shed 3 bases and J 5 bases; nucleotides not matched to a gene: 3. Germline lookup yields CDR1 LNHDA and CDR2 SQIVND (reference sequence). This CDR3 comprises 14 residues. This chain's CDR3 is CASSMEQGTGELFF. CDR3 DNA: TGTGCCAGTAGTATGGAACAGGGGACCGGGGAGCTGTTTTTT.

V usage is TRBV11-2 and J usage is TRBJ2-3; TRBD2 aligns across 7 bases. CDR3 length: 16 amino acids. Germline V CDR1 and CDR2: SGHAT, FQNNGV. The junction had 8 bases not matched to a gene; V was cut back by 5 bases and J by 0 bases. CDR3 sequence (DNA): TGTGCCAGCAGCACCAGTGGGGGGGGGAGCACAGATACGCAGTATTTT. Amino acids: CASSTSGGGSTDTQYF.

The gene calls are TRBV9 and TRBJ2-5; weak D call: TRBD2 (6 bases). Germline V gene lookup returns CDR1 SGDLS and CDR2 YYNGEE. The CDR3 extends over 13 amino acids. V lost 5 bases and J lost 5, with 13 bases in between. This CDR3 is CASSAGGSETQYF. The DNA of the CDR3 is TGTGCCAGCAGTGCTGGAGGGTCGGAGACCCAGTACTTC.

The rearrangement uses TRBV28 and TRBJ2-7; possible D gene TRBD2, 6 bases. The germline V gene has CDR1 MDHEN and CDR2 SYDVKM. The V and J ends lost 8 bases and 1 base respectively, with 18 bases between them. The CDR3 spans 15 residues. Here the CDR3 reads CASQGEETISYEQYF. For the CDR3, the DNA is TGTGCCAGCCAAGGGGAGGAGACGATTTCCTACGAGCAGTACTTC.

The genes are TRBV7-6 and TRBJ1-1; 8 nucleotides agree with TRBD1. V lost 6 bases and J lost 6; bases outside the gene matches: 9. Germline V gene lookup returns CDR1 SGHVS and CDR2 FNYEAQ. This CDR3 spans 14 amino acids. The CDR3 DNA is TGTGCCAGCAGTTCCAGCCAGGGGGCCCCTGAAGCTTTCTTT. Translated, it gives CASSSSQGAPEAFF.

This clone came up once. The V gene is TRBV9, the J gene TRBJ2-1; D uncertain. Germline CDR1 SGDLS, CDR2 YYNGEE. This CDR3 is built from 14 residues. Trimming pared 0 bases from V and 0 bases from J, leaving 4 bases between. In DNA form, the CDR3 reads TGTGCCAGCAGCGTAGGTAGCTCCTACAATGAGCAGTTCTTC. Its translation is CASSVGSSYNEQFF. Full variable domain (rest looked up from reference TRBV9 and TRBJ2-1): DSGVTQTPKHLITATGQRVTLRCSPRSGDLSVYWYQQSLDQGLQFLIQYYNGEERAKGNILERFSAQQFPDLHSELNLSSLELGDSALYFCASSVGSSYNEQFFGPGTRLTVL.

The chain combines TRBV7-3 with TRBJ2-7; tentatively, D is TRBD1 (6 bases). The CDR3 runs to 15 residues. V shed 6 bases and J shed 2 bases, with 17 bases lying between them. Germline lookup yields CDR1 SGHTA and CDR2 FQGTGA. CDR3 protein: CASSEGGQGPYEQYF. The CDR3 DNA is TGTGCCAGCAGTGAAGGGGGTCAGGGCCCCTACGAGCAGTACTTC.

The V gene is TRBV30, the J gene TRBJ2-3; a weak D match, TRBD1 (5 bases). V gave up 4 bases and J gave up 6 bases, with 14 bases separating them. CDR3 length: 13 residues. Germline CDR1 GTSNPN, CDR2 SVGIG (reference sequence). CDR3 protein: CAWNIDRPDTQYF. CDR3 nucleotides: TGTGCCTGGAACATAGACAGACCGGATACGCAGTATTTT.

The rearrangement uses TRBV5-4 and TRBJ2-6; 8 bases fit TRBD2. The CDR3 covers 15 residues. Germline V gene lookup returns CDR1 SGHNT and CDR2 YYREEE (reference sequence). Trimming took 4 bases from V and 1 from J; bases not matched to a gene: 1. The CDR3 DNA follows: TGTGCCAGCAGCCGGGGGGGATCTGGGGCCAACGTCCTGACTTTC. Encoded protein: CASSRGGSGANVLTF. Based on the CDR3 plus reference TRBV5-4 and TRBJ2-6, the full variable domain is ETGVTQSPTHLIKTRGQQVTLRCSSQSGHNTVSWYQQALGQGPQFIFQYYREEENGRGNFPPRFSGLQFPNYSSELNVNALELDDSALYLCASSRGGSGANVLTFGAGSRLTVL.

V usage is TRBV2 and J usage is TRBJ2-1; TRBD2 matches 9 bases. The germline V gene encodes CDR1 SNHLY and CDR2 FYNNEI. V shed 8 bases, J shed 2 bases, and the junction held 10 bases outside the gene matches. CDR3 size: 16 residues. The CDR3 sequence: CASATIAGDPYNEQFF. The CDR3 DNA reads TGTGCCAGCGCGACGATAGCGGGAGACCCCTACAATGAGCAGTTCTTC.

The table lists this clone with a count of one. The rearrangement joins TRBV11-2 to TRBJ1-2; D not certain. V lost 6 bases and J 7 bases, leaving 12 bases between the germline ends. Germline V CDR1 and CDR2: SGHAT, FQNNGV. The CDR3 runs 12 residues. CDR3 sequence reads: CASSSGARGYTF. CDR3 sequence (DNA): TGTGCCAGCAGTTCAGGTGCGCGTGGCTACACCTTC.

This chain joins TRBV13 and TRBJ1-2; 8 bases fit TRBD1. The CDR3 is 15 residues long. Germline V gene lookup returns CDR1 PRHDT and CDR2 FYEKMQ (reference sequence). Trimming took 2 bases from V and 3 from J; bases not matched to a gene: 5. Here the CDR3 reads CASSLTQGADYGYTF. The DNA for the CDR3 is TGTGCCAGCAGCTTAACCCAGGGGGCGGACTATGGCTACACCTTC. The variable domain in full, completed from reference TRBV13 and TRBJ1-2, reads AAGVIQSPRHLIKEKRETATLKCYPIPRHDTVYWYQQGPGQDPQFLISFYEKMQSDKGSIPDRFSAQQFSDYHSELNMSSLELGDSALYFCASSLTQGADYGYTFGSGTRLTVV.

The CDR3 region is CASSIGQGEFYEQYF. The CDR3 DNA is TGTGCCAGCAGCATCGGACAGGGTGAGTTCTACGAGCAGTACTTC. The chain couples TRBV11-2 to TRBJ2-7; 8 bases are shared with TRBD1. This CDR3 spans 15 amino acids. The ends lost 5 bases at V and 3 bases at J; junction bases unmatched: 9. The germline gives CDR1 SGHAT, CDR2 FQNNGV.

The V gene is TRBV11-3, the J gene TRBJ2-5; D perhaps matches TRBD1 (5 bases). This CDR3 spans 15 amino acids. Germline CDR1 reads SGHNT; CDR2 reads YENEEA. V was shortened by 2 bases and J by 5 bases, with 15 bases between the two germline ends. The CDR3 is CASSLRVGPGETQYF. In nucleotides, the CDR3 is TGTGCCAGCAGCTTAAGAGTGGGGCCAGGGGAGACCCAGTACTTC.

The chain uses TRBV4-1 and TRBJ2-7; 7 bases map to TRBD2. Germline CDR1 reads MGHRA; CDR2 reads YSYEKL. V lost 1 base and J lost 2; bases outside the gene matches: 5. The CDR3 covers 15 residues. CDR3 protein: CASSQGWGGAYEQYF. The CDR3 bases are TGCGCCAGCAGCCAAGGGTGGGGGGGGGCCTACGAGCAGTACTTC.

This chain links TRBV6-6 with TRBJ2-5; D call uncertain. Germline CDR1 is MNHNY and CDR2 is SVGAGI (reference sequence). The germline V and J ends were trimmed by 4 bases and 11 bases, with 14 bases remaining between them. CDR3 length: 12 residues. The DNA of the CDR3 is TGTGCCAGCAGTTCCCCCAGCCTGGAGCAGTACTTC. It is translated as CASSSPSLEQYF.

The rearrangement uses TRBV7-3 and TRBJ2-7; D is perhaps TRBD2 (6 bases). CDR1 is SGHTA and CDR2 is FQGTGA in the germline V gene. The CDR3 contains 14 residues. V lost 3 bases, J lost 3 bases, and 12 bases lay in between. CDR3: CASSLGGKLYEQYF. The CDR3 region has the DNA TGTGCCAGCAGCTTGGGCGGGAAACTCTACGAGCAGTACTTC.

CDR3 residues: CASSSGRTDTQYF. CDR3 nucleotides: TGTGCCAGTTCTAGCGGGAGAACAGATACGCAGTATTTT. V gene TRBV7-8 combines with J gene TRBJ2-3; 10 bases match TRBD2. Germline V CDR1 and CDR2: SGHVS, FQNEAQ. V dropped 9 bases and J dropped 3; count of bases not matched to a gene: 3. The CDR3 runs to 13 residues.

V is TRBV6-5 and J is TRBJ2-2; possible D gene TRBD1, 6 bases. This CDR3 is built from 16 residues. The germline gives CDR1 MNHEY, CDR2 SVGAGI. V shed 2 bases and J shed 8 bases, with 18 bases lying between them. The CDR3 loop is CASSYPPGAGPGELFF. For the CDR3, the DNA is TGTGCCAGCAGTTACCCCCCAGGGGCAGGGCCTGGGGAGCTGTTTTTT.

This chain uses TRBV21-1 with TRBJ1-2; the table's D call of TRBD1 was not tested on the DNA. TRBV21-1 is a recognized pseudogene. This CDR3 is 12 amino acids long. The CDR3 DNA sequence: TGTGCCAGCGGCAGGGGCGACGTTGGCTACACCTTC. Translating it yields CASGRGDVGYTF.

CDR3 loop: CASSPLPPRIYGYTF. The CDR3 DNA reads TGTGCCAGCTCACCACTACCCCCCAGGATCTATGGCTACACCTTC. The V gene is TRBV18, the J gene TRBJ1-2; no reliable D call. Germline V gene lookup returns CDR1 KGHSH and CDR2 LQKENI. Trimming pared 1 base from V and 4 bases from J, leaving 13 bases between. CDR3 length: 15 amino acids. Full variable domain (missing parts from reference TRBV18 and TRBJ1-2): NAGVMQNPRHLVRRRGQEARLRCSPMKGHSHVYWYRQLPEEGLKFMVYLQKENIIDESGMPKERFSAEFPKEGPSILRIQQVVRGDSAAYFCASSPLPPRIYGYTFGSGTRLTVV.

The chain's CDR3 is CASSLSRVNEQFF. CDR3 coding DNA: TGTGCCAGCAGTTTATCTCGAGTTAATGAGCAGTTCTTC. This sequence joins TRBV27 and TRBJ2-1; D gene ambiguous. The germline CDR1 and CDR2 sequences are MNHEY and SMNVEV (reference sequence). V lost 0 bases and J 7 bases, leaving 7 bases between the germline ends. This CDR3 is 13 amino acids long.

This chain connects TRBV2 to TRBJ1-1; unclear D gene. Per the germline V gene, CDR1 is SNHLY and CDR2 is FYNNEI. The CDR3 has 11 amino acids. Between the trimmed V and J ends, which lost 3 bases and 4 bases, there was a span of 3 bases. The CDR3 DNA reads as TGTGCCAGCAGTGACGGCACTGAAGCTTTCTTT. Its translation is CASSDGTEAFF. Based on the CDR3 plus reference TRBV2 and TRBJ1-1, the full variable domain is EPEVTQTPSHQVTQMGQEVILRCVPISNHLYFYWYRQILGQKVEFLVSFYNNEISEKSEIFDDQFSVERPDGSNFTLKIRSTKLEDSAMYFCASSDGTEAFFGQGTRLTVV.

This chain links TRBV5-1 with TRBJ2-1; TRBD2 matches at 11 bases. The CDR3 totals 15 residues. Germline V lookup: CDR1 SGHRS, CDR2 YFSETQ. The V gene end was trimmed by 2 bases and the J gene end by 8 bases; junction bases not matched to a gene: 6. CDR3 in amino acids: CASSFLGLAAYEQFF. In nucleotides, the CDR3 is TGCGCCAGCAGCTTCCTGGGACTAGCGGCATATGAGCAGTTCTTC.

V usage is TRBV11-2 and J usage is TRBJ2-1; D unclear. V was trimmed by 3 bases and J by 0 bases, leaving 12 bases between them. The germline V gene has CDR1 SGHAT and CDR2 FQNNGV. CDR3 length equals 16 residues. CDR3 coding DNA: TGTGCCAGCAGCTTCGGCACTACGAACTCCTACAATGAGCAGTTCTTC. It codes for CASSFGTTNSYNEQFF.